This T cell receptor beta chain was sequenced during a study of beta chain features in type 1 diabetes. At the level of the study: There was similarity between patients and healthy donors in age, gender and cell yields. Findings of the study overall: More deletions and fewer insertions at VDJ junctions were seen in type 1 diabetes patients. Shorter TCRB CDR3s, moderately but significantly so, marked every one of the four CD4+ subsets in Type 1 diabetes patients.

A heparinised blood draw that averaged around 110 mL was obtained once from each donor. This clone appeared a few times. Its target is unknown. Sequenced material consisted of expressed TCRB transcripts (all of the isolated RNA was reverse transcribed). The repertoire was sequenced with immunoSEQ multiplex PCR; TCRdb's copy has only in-frame clones and lacks some. Of about 160,000 clones detected, approximately 9.1% appear once; the ten largest clones hold 0.7%. With 4 bases removed from V and 4 bases from J, the gap between germline ends came to 5 bases. The CDR3 sequence is 12 residues long. Germline lookup yields CDR1 SGHTA and CDR2 FQGNSA.

The sample was central memory CD4+ T cells from blood. The TCR comes from a woman in her thirties with type 1 diabetes. V and J are TRBV7-2 and TRBJ1-5; D unclear. CDR3 sequence reads: CASSSLNQPQHF. CDR3 in DNA: TGTGCCAGCAGCTCTTTAAATCAGCCCCAGCATTTT.